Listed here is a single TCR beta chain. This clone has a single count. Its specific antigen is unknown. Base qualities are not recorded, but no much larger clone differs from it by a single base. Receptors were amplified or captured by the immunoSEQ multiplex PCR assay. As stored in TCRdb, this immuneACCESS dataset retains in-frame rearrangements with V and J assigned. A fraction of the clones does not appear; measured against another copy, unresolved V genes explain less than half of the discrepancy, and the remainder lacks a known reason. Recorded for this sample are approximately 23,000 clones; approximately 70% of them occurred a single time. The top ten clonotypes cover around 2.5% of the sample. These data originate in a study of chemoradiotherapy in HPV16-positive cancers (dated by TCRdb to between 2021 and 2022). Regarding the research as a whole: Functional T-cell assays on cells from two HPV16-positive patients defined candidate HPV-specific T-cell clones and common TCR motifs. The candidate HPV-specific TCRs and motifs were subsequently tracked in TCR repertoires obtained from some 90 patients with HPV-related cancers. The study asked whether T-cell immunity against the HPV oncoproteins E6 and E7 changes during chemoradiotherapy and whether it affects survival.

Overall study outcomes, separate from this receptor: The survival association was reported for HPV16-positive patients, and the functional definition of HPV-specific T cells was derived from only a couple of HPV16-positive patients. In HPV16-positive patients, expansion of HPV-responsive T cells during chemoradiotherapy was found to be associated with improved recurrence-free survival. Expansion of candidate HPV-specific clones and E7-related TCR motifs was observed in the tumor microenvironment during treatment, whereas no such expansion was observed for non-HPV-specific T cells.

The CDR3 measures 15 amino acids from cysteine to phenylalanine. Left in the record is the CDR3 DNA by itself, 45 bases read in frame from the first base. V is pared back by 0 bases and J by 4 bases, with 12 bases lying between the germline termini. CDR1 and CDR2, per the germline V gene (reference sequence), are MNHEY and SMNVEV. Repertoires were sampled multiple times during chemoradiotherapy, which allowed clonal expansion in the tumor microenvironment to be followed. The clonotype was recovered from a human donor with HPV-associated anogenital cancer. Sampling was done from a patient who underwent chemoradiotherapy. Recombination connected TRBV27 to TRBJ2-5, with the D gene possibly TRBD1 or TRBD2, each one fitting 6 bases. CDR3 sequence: CASSLSPGAGETQYF. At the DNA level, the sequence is TGTGCCAGCAGTTTATCGCCGGGGGCAGGAGAGACCCAGTACTTC.